This TCR beta chain originates from a study of T cell repertoires in cytomegalovirus infection. TCRdb independently ran MiXCR on the reads; one entry per CDR3 protein. The table has 300,000 to 400,000 distinct CDR3 sequences, roughly 25% seen once. This clonotype has more than one count but fewer than ten. The antigen is not known. The source material was cultured PBMCs, sampled from culture after CMV antigen stimulation. The sequence came from a human donor in good health (CMV status not recorded). Some clones in this sample may be carry-over from other donors' samples.

CDR3: CASSFPAPPGLAEAFF. In nucleotides, the CDR3 is TGTGCCAGCAGCTTCCCCGCCCCGCCAGGGCTGGCTGAAGCTTTCTTT. This chain connects TRBV7-4 to TRBJ1-1; perhaps TRBD1 as D (5 bases). The CDR3 contains 16 residues. Germline V CDR1 and CDR2: SGHVT, SQSDAQ. V shed 3 bases and J shed 6 bases, with 20 bases lying between them.